These 2 T cell receptor beta chains were all obtained from the same sample, sequenced in a study of CD8+CD57+ T cells in acquired aplastic anemia. All sequencing subjects had displayed CD8+CD57+ cell expansion on flow cytometry. The study profiled TCR beta VDJ and CDR3 using genomic DNA as template. TCRdb itself ran the reads through MiXCR, one entry per CDR3 protein. The table records some 170,000 distinct CDR3 sequences, 45% to 55% of them present only once. Input material: sorted CD4+, CD8+, or CD8+CD57+ T cells (not recorded which) from PBMCs. The receptor source for this set is a human donor with aplastic anemia.

V is TRBV7-8 and J is TRBJ2-7, with 7 nucleotides matching TRBD2. The V gene end was trimmed by 1 base and the J gene end by 2 bases; junction bases not matched to a gene: 5. From germline, CDR1 is SGHVS and CDR2 FQNEAQ. There are 15 residues in the CDR3. The CDR3 is CASSLDGRTAYEQYF. As DNA, the CDR3 is TGTGCCAGCAGCTTAGACGGGAGGACCGCCTACGAGCAGTACTTC.

This clonotype was seen repeatedly, ten times or more. The chain links TRBV20-1 to TRBJ1-2; TRBD1 matches 10 bases. The trim removed 5 bases at V and 4 bases at J, leaving 13 bases unmatched. The CDR3 extends over 16 amino acids. Looked up from germline, CDR1 is DFQATT and CDR2 is SNEGSKA (reference sequence). The CDR3 sequence is CSAPTGGNWGSYGYTF. The CDR3 DNA follows: TGCAGTGCTCCGACAGGGGGCAATTGGGGGAGCTATGGCTACACCTTC.